These T cell receptor beta chains were read from a single sample in a study of T-cell reconstitution after alpha-beta-depleted transplantation in children. TCRdb reprocessed the PCR reads with MiXCR, giving one entry per CDR3 protein. This sample has about 240,000 distinct CDR3 sequences, with roughly a quarter found just once. The source was PBMCs, collected before TCRalphabeta/CD19-depleted stem cell transplant. The source of these receptors is a girl aged 2-10 years with Fanconi anemia, due to receive a stem cell transplant. Both conserved end residues are part of each CDR3. The D gene is left open where the match is weak. The size entry is marked missing in some rows and otherwise reads once, few, many or a size class.

J | size | D | V | DNA | CDR3
TRBJ2-7 | many | - | TRBV7-2 | TGTGCCAGCAGCTTAGATGGTTCCCCCTACGAGCAGTACTTC | CASSLDGSPYEQYF
TRBJ2-1 | many | TRBD1 | TRBV20-1 | TGCAGTGCTAGAGATCGGGTACGACAGGGGATACAGGGGCAGTTCTTC | CSARDRVRQGIQGQFF
TRBJ2-2 | - | TRBD1 | TRBV20-1 | TGCAGTGCTAGCTACAGGGGGCCCACCGGGGAGCTGTTTTTT | CSASYRGPTGELFF
TRBJ2-7 | many | - | TRBV19 | TGTGCCAGTAGTATCCGCCCACTCCGGGACACCTCCTACGAGCAGTACTTC | CASSIRPLRDTSYEQYF
TRBJ2-1 | - | - | TRBV30 | TGTGCCTGGACAGGTAGCCATATGCAGTTCTTC | CAWTGSHMQFF
TRBJ2-1 | few | - | TRBV21-1 | TGTGCCAGCAGCACTTACGTACTAGGACCCCAAAGGAGGTCCTACAATGAGCAGTTCTTC | CASSTYVLGPQRRSYNEQFF
TRBJ2-1 | few | TRBD2 | TRBV20-1 | TGCAGTGCGAGCCGGGGGACTAGCGTATACAATGAGCAGTTCTTC | CSASRGTSVYNEQFF
TRBJ2-7 | many | TRBD2 | TRBV12-3/TRBV12-4 | TGTGCCAGCAGTCGACTAGCGGGGGGTTTAGAGCAGTACTTC | CASSRLAGGLEQYF
TRBJ2-7 | many | - | TRBV12-3/TRBV12-4 | TGTGCCAGCAGTTACTCAACGGAACAGGGTCGAACCTACGAGCAGTACTTC | CASSYSTEQGRTYEQYF
TRBJ2-6 | - | - | TRBV5-1 | TGCGCCAGCAGCTTGGCCGCAGGGAGTGGGGCCAACGTCCTGACTTTC | CASSLAAGSGANVLTF
TRBJ1-1 | - | - | TRBV5-1 | TGCGCCAGCAGCTTGGTCTTGAACACTGAAGCTTTCTTT | CASSLVLNTEAFF
TRBJ2-7 | - | TRBD1 | TRBV29-1 | TGCAGCGTTGTTCCCCCACTTTCGGGACAGGGGTTCTACGAGCAGTACTTC | CSVVPPLSGQGFYEQYF
TRBJ2-7 | - | TRBD1 | TRBV5-1 | TGCGCCAGCAGCGGTTCGGGACAGGACTCCTACGAGCAGTACTTC | CASSGSGQDSYEQYF
TRBJ2-7 | - | TRBD1 | TRBV6-1 | TGTGCCAGCAGTCGTGGACAGGGGAACTACGAGCAGTACTTC | CASSRGQGNYEQYF
TRBJ2-1 | - | TRBD2 | TRBV20-1 | TGCAGTGCTAGATCGTCTAGCGGGCGGAATGAGCAGTTCTTC | CSARSSSGRNEQFF
TRBJ2-7 | - | TRBD1 | TRBV7-8 | TGTGCCAGCAGCCGGAGACGAGCCGGGACAGGGTACTCCTACGAGCAGTACTTC | CASSRRRAGTGYSYEQYF
TRBJ2-1 | - | TRBD2 | TRBV28 | TGTGCCAGCAGTCCACTAGCGGGGATTTACAATGAGCAGTTCTTC | CASSPLAGIYNEQFF
TRBJ1-4 | many | - | TRBV15 | TGTGCCACCAGCCCCCGGGGGGAGGACCCCGCAACTAATGAAAAACTGTTTTTT | CATSPRGEDPATNEKLFF
TRBJ2-1 | few | - | TRBV6-1 | TGTGCCAGTTCCTTATCCGGGGTCGGTGCTTACAATGAGCAGTTCTTC | CASSLSGVGAYNEQFF
TRBJ2-7 | - | TRBD1 | TRBV29-1 | TGCAGCGTTGAAGGGGGACAGGGGGAATACGAGCAGTACTTC | CSVEGGQGEYEQYF
TRBJ1-1 | few | TRBD1 | TRBV29-1 | TGCAGCGTTCAATTACTGGCCGGGACAGGTTACATGAACACTGAAGCTTTCTTT | CSVQLLAGTGYMNTEAFF
TRBJ2-7 | many | - | TRBV7-6 | TGTGCCAGCAGCTTAGCGGACGACTACGAGCAGTACTTC | CASSLADDYEQYF
TRBJ2-2 | many | - | TRBV4-2 | TGTGCCAGCAGCCACGTAAAAGCCGGGGAGCTGTTTTTT | CASSHVKAGELFF
TRBJ2-7 | - | TRBD2 | TRBV15 | TGTGCCACCAGCAGAGTGAGTCTAGCGGAGAGGTCCTACGAGCAGTACTTC | CATSRVSLAERSYEQYF
TRBJ2-1 | - | TRBD2 | TRBV28 | TGTGCCAGCAGGACTAGCGGGACTGGTGAGCAGTTCTTC | CASRTSGTGEQFF
TRBJ2-5 | many | - | TRBV29-1 | TGCAGCGTTGGGCGAATCTGGGACCAAGAGACCCAGTACTTC | CSVGRIWDQETQYF
TRBJ2-7 | many | - | TRBV29-1 | TGCAGCGTTGAAACCCCCCACGGAGGATACGAGCAGTACTTC | CSVETPHGGYEQYF
TRBJ1-2 | - | - | TRBV20-1 | TGCAGTGCCCCAACGGGAACTAACTATGGCTACACCTTC | CSAPTGTNYGYTF
TRBJ2-5 | - | - | TRBV5-1 | TGCGCCAGCAGCTTATGGGGGGATGAAGGAGAGACCCAGTACTTC | CASSLWGDEGETQYF
TRBJ2-2 | many | TRBD2 | TRBV5-1 | TGCGCCAGCAGTCCTAGCGGGCGGAACACCGGGGAGCTGTTTTTT | CASSPSGRNTGELFF
TRBJ2-1 | few | TRBD1 | TRBV18 | TGTGCCAGCTCACCCTGGGACAGGGGTGAGCAGTTCTTC | CASSPWDRGEQFF
TRBJ1-2 | few | TRBD1 | TRBV9 | TGTGCCAGCAGCTTTCGAGGGGGCGCGGGCTACACCTTC | CASSFRGGAGYTF
TRBJ2-3 | many | - | TRBV29-1 | TGCAGCGTTGAAGGCCGCGGGGCAGATACGCAGTATTTT | CSVEGRGADTQYF
TRBJ2-5 | many | - | TRBV9 | TGTGCCAGCAGCGTATTATCCCAACTAGGGGTAGAGACCCAGTACTTC | CASSVLSQLGVETQYF
TRBJ2-3 | few | - | TRBV7-2 | TGTGCCAGCGGAATTATACCCGCAGATACGCAGTATTTT | CASGIIPADTQYF
TRBJ2-1 | few | - | TRBV20-1 | TGCAGTGCTAGACGTCTGACCTACAATGAGCAGTTCTTC | CSARRLTYNEQFF
TRBJ2-1 | - | - | TRBV20-1 | TGCAGTGCTAGAGACCTTCGCGGGGCGGGCTCCTACAATGAGCAGTTCTTC | CSARDLRGAGSYNEQFF
TRBJ2-7 | - | - | TRBV7-2 | TGTGCCAGCAGCATTGCTTCAGGGGTGCCCTACGAGCAGTACTTC | CASSIASGVPYEQYF
TRBJ1-2 | many | - | TRBV20-1 | TGCAGTGCTAGAGGGGATAACTATGGCTACACCTTC | CSARGDNYGYTF
TRBJ2-7 | - | TRBD2 | TRBV29-1 | TGCAGCGTGGGCCCGGGACTAGGTAACTCCTACGAGCAGTACTTC | CSVGPGLGNSYEQYF
TRBJ2-7 | many | - | TRBV28 | TGTGCCAGCCTAGGGAGCTCCTACGAGCAGTACTTC | CASLGSSYEQYF
TRBJ2-7 | - | - | TRBV28 | TGTGCCAGCAGTCCTCAGGGCGAGGACTACGAGCAGTACTTC | CASSPQGEDYEQYF
TRBJ1-1 | - | TRBD1 | TRBV29-1 | TGCAGCGTTGTAGGGGGACAGGGTGAAGCTTTCTTT | CSVVGGQGEAFF
TRBJ1-1 | few | - | TRBV7-2 | TGTGCCAGCAGCTTAGTAGAAGTGACTGAAGCTTTCTTT | CASSLVEVTEAFF
TRBJ2-7 | - | - | TRBV29-1 | TGCAGCGTTGACTCGGCGCCGAACGAGCAGTACTTC | CSVDSAPNEQYF
TRBJ2-1 | - | - | TRBV30 | TGTGCCTGGAGTGTACTAACGGCGGCCAGCTACAATGAGCAGTTCTTC | CAWSVLTAASYNEQFF
TRBJ2-7 | - | - | TRBV5-1 | TGCGCCAGCAGCTTGAGTCTGCCGGTGTCCTACGAGCAGTACTTC | CASSLSLPVSYEQYF
TRBJ2-3 | many | - | TRBV29-1 | TGCAGCGTTGCAGATACGCAGTATTTT | CSVADTQYF
TRBJ2-7 | - | - | TRBV28 | TGTGCCAGCAGTTATGACAGTTTTTACGAGCAGTACTTC | CASSYDSFYEQYF
TRBJ2-3 | - | TRBD2 | TRBV20-1 | TGCAGTGCTGGGATTTGGAGCGGGGCAGATACGCAGTATTTT | CSAGIWSGADTQYF
TRBJ2-1 | many | TRBD2 | TRBV6-5 | TGTGCCAGCAGTAACCCTAGCGGGAGGGCCCCCAATGAGCAGTTCTTC | CASSNPSGRAPNEQFF
TRBJ2-3 | many | - | TRBV6-1 | TGTGCCAGCAGTGCTTTACAGTCTAGCACAGATACGCAGTATTTT | CASSALQSSTDTQYF
TRBJ2-7 | - | TRBD2 | TRBV5-1 | TGCGCCAGCAGACAACGCCTAGCGGGAGGGTACGAGCAGTACTTC | CASRQRLAGGYEQYF
TRBJ2-1 | - | TRBD2 | TRBV20-1 | TGCAGTGGGACGGGACTAGCGAACGGGCATGAGCAGTTCTTC | CSGTGLANGHEQFF
TRBJ1-2 | few | - | TRBV20-1 | TGCAGTGCTAGGACAGTCAGGGTCGGTGGCTACACCTTC | CSARTVRVGGYTF